A single sample is the source of the 6 T cell receptor beta chains below, sequenced in a study of graft-versus-host responses after intestinal transplantation. Generated by immunoSEQ multiplex PCR, the TCRdb table keeps only in-frame clones and is missing some. This table holds 90,000 to 150,000 clones, 85% to 95% found once. For these receptors, no antigen is known. The specimen comprised unstimulated CD8+ T cells sorted from spleen or lymph node cells, sampled before intestinal transplant. The origin of the receptors is a human donor who received an intestinal transplant.

The chain has TRBV7-2 and TRBJ1-1; D remains unclear. Deletions cut 1 base from V and 8 bases from J, with 14 bases between. The germline gives CDR1 SGHTA, CDR2 FQGNSA. The CDR3 covers 14 residues. DNA for the CDR3: TGTGCCAGCAGCTTAGACCTGGGCCAAGCGGAAGCTTTCTTT. Amino acid sequence: CASSLDLGQAEAFF.

This chain uses TRBV18 with TRBJ1-4; no reliable D call. V lost 2 bases, J lost 8 bases, and 9 bases lay in between. Germline-derived CDR1 and CDR2 are KGHSH and LQKENI. CDR3 length equals 13 residues. CDR3 sequence: CASSPVRWEKLFF. The CDR3 DNA reads TGTGCCAGCTCACCAGTTAGGTGGGAAAAACTGTTTTTT.

This chain connects TRBV11-2 to TRBJ2-1, with D possibly matching TRBD2 (6 bases). V lost 3 bases and J lost 0, with 6 bases in between. Germline CDR1 reads SGHAT; CDR2 reads FQNNGV. The CDR3 runs to 14 residues. CDR3: CASSLTSSYNEQFF. DNA for the CDR3: TGTGCCAGCAGCTTGACTAGCTCCTACAATGAGCAGTTCTTC.

The rearrangement joins TRBV4-2 to TRBJ2-7; D not resolved. The germline gives CDR1 LGHNA, CDR2 YNFKEQ. CDR3 length: 14 residues. The germline V and J ends were trimmed by 5 bases and 2 bases, with 13 bases remaining between them. The CDR3 region has the DNA TGTGCCAGCAGCTTGGGGTACAACCCCTACGAGCAGTACTTC. It yields the protein CASSLGYNPYEQYF.

This chain joins TRBV4-1 and TRBJ1-1, with D possibly being TRBD1 (5 bases). The CDR3 length is 15 residues. From germline, CDR1 is MGHRA and CDR2 YSYEKL. V was cut by 2 bases and J by 1 base, with 11 bases left in between. The CDR3 nucleotides are TGCGCCAGCAGCCAACGCAGGGTATGGAACACTGAAGCTTTCTTT. It translates to CASSQRRVWNTEAFF.

The rearrangement joins TRBV11-2 to TRBJ2-1; D remains ambiguous. The germline V gene has CDR1 SGHAT and CDR2 FQNNGV. This CDR3 has 15 residues. V lost 5 bases to trimming and J lost 5 bases, with 16 bases between them. CDR3 coding DNA: TGTGCCAGCAGCCTCTTCCAGGTGGTTAACAATGAGCAGTTCTTC. This codes for CASSLFQVVNNEQFF.